This entry describes one T cell receptor beta chain. Its matching antigen is unknown. The CDR3 length is 16 residues. The germline V gene has CDR1 GTSNPN and CDR2 SVGIG (reference sequence). The V and J ends lost 2 bases and 2 bases respectively, with 17 bases between them. Sequenced by immunoSEQ multiplex PCR; TCRdb stores in-frame clones only, minus some. This table holds around 82,000 clones, 93% found once. The data are from a study of siplizumab effects on memory and regulatory T cells. Whole-study results and caveats: In roughly 75-96% of proliferating CD4+ or CD8+ clones, a naive or memory phenotype could not be assigned. With siplizumab, Treg-derived clones averaged about 70% of mappable alloreactive CD4+ clones, versus approximately 29% in controls.

This sequence was found in a human donor in good health. Sequencing used CD8+ T cells sorted from blood. The V call is TRBV30, the J call TRBJ2-3; D not certain. The CDR3 coding sequence is TGTGCCTGGAGTATCCCCTTTTTGGGCAACACAGATACGCAGTATTTT. Translation gives CAWSIPFLGNTDTQYF.